The clone carrying this T cell receptor beta chain came up a few times. These data come from a study of shared T cell receptors in the human thymus. The trim removed 0 bases at V and 1 base at J, leaving 4 bases unmatched. Germline-derived CDR1 and CDR2 are SGHRS and YFSETQ. The CDR3 is 16 amino acids. Here immunoSEQ multiplex PCR was the method, and the copy in TCRdb shows in-frame clones only, minus some. Here the sample spans roughly 700,000 clones, roughly 88% being singletons. This same sample was also part of a study on human thymus T cells.

The sequenced material came from thymocytes. The origin of this receptor is a boy younger than two with a congenital heart defect. V and J are TRBV5-1 and TRBJ1-1; 9 positions agree with TRBD1. The CDR3 DNA follows: TGCGCCAGCAGCTTGGGGACAGGGGCGGGGAACACTGAAGCTTTCTTT. Translation gives CASSLGTGAGNTEAFF.